Below are 29 T cell receptor beta chains sequenced from a single sample in a study of control samples from healthy donors and cancer patients. Sequencing was performed with immunoSEQ multiplex PCR; in TCRdb, only in-frame clones are kept and a portion is missing. The data show around 120,000 clones, 80% to 90% seen once. Sequenced material: PBMCs. The receptors shown here come from a woman aged 50 to 60 with colorectal cancer.

V is TRBV18 and J is TRBJ2-7; D unresolved. The CDR3 has 12 amino acids. The V gene lost 5 bases and the J gene lost 4 bases, with 9 bases spanning the gap. Germline V CDR1 and CDR2: KGHSH, LQKENI. The CDR3 sequence: CASSGSLYEQYF. The CDR3, as DNA: TGTGCCAGCTCAGGATCTTTATACGAGCAGTACTTC.

This clone was picked up a small number of times. The chain combines TRBV28 with TRBJ2-1; D is ambiguous. This CDR3 region has 14 residues. Trimming took 6 bases from V and 6 from J, leaving 15 bases between them. Germline loops: CDR1 MDHEN, CDR2 SYDVKM. As DNA, the CDR3 is TGTGCCAGCAGCCCCCAGATGCGAGCCAATGAGCAGTTCTTC. It yields the protein CASSPQMRANEQFF. The whole variable domain, remainder taken from reference TRBV28 and TRBJ2-1, is DVKVTQSSRYLVKRTGEKVFLECVQDMDHENMFWYRQDPGLGLRLIYFSYDVKMKEKGDIPEGYSVSREKKERFSLILESASTNQTSMYLCASSPQMRANEQFFGPGTRLTVL.

The chain employs TRBV19 and TRBJ2-1; D perhaps matches TRBD2 (6 bases). Germline lookup yields CDR1 LNHDA and CDR2 SQIVND (reference sequence). This CDR3 has 13 residues. V lost 7 bases and J 8 bases, leaving 15 bases between the germline ends. The CDR3 DNA reads TGTGCCAGTAATGCGGGAAATACGGATGAGCAGTTCTTC. This gives the protein CASNAGNTDEQFF. Drawing the rest from reference TRBV19 and TRBJ2-1, the complete variable domain is DGGITQSPKYLFRKEGQNVTLSCEQNLNHDAMYWYRQDPGQGLRLIYYSQIVNDFQKGDIAEGYSVSREKKESFPLTVTSAQKNPTAFYLCASNAGNTDEQFFGPGTRLTVL.

The chain links TRBV7-9 to TRBJ2-1; maybe TRBD1 (5 bases). The CDR3 is 13 amino acids. Germline CDR1 SEHNR, CDR2 FQNEAQ (reference sequence). The germline V and J ends were trimmed by 1 base and 8 bases, with 9 bases remaining between them. The CDR3, as DNA: TGTGCCAGCAGCTTAGGGGGCTCCTATGAGCAGTTCTTC. This encodes CASSLGGSYEQFF.

This clone was detected only once. Other DNA sequences in this sample translate to the same CDR3. The V call is TRBV27, the J call TRBJ2-5, with D tentatively TRBD1 or TRBD2 (5 bases each). Germline values: CDR1 MNHEY, CDR2 SMNVEV (reference sequence). This CDR3 comprises 13 residues. V lost 2 bases to trimming and J lost 5 bases, with 9 bases between them. The CDR3 nucleotides read TGTGCCAGCAGTTTAGGGGGTCCGGAGACCCAGTACTTC. This translates into CASSLGGPETQYF.

The chain carries TRBV19 and TRBJ2-3, with 7 bases lining up with TRBD1. V shed 5 bases and J 7 bases; nucleotides not matched to a gene: 15. CDR3 length: 16 amino acids. The V gene's germline CDR1 is LNHDA and CDR2 SQIVND (reference sequence). For the CDR3, the DNA is TGTGCCAGTAGTCCCGGACCGGGACAGCCGGGGAATACGCAGTATTTT. It specifies CASSPGPGQPGNTQYF.

V is TRBV7-3 and J is TRBJ1-2; 9 bases are a match to TRBD1. The CDR3 sequence is 13 residues long. The trim removed 5 bases at V and 7 bases at J, leaving 5 bases unmatched. Germline V gene sequence: CDR1 SGHTA, CDR2 FQGTGA. CDR3 coding DNA: TGTGCCAGCAGCCTTGACAGGGGGGGTGGCTACACCTTC. Encoded protein: CASSLDRGGGYTF.

The chain employs TRBV28 and TRBJ1-1, with D unclear. V was clipped by 2 bases and J by 1 base, with 14 bases between them. The CDR3 length is 16 residues. Per germline, CDR1 MDHEN and CDR2 SYDVKM. CDR3 DNA: TGTGCCAGCAGTTTACCCCCTCGCAGATCGAACACTGAAGCTTTCTTT. This codes for CASSLPPRRSNTEAFF.

The chain couples TRBV29-1 to TRBJ1-2; D remains unclear. Germline V CDR1 and CDR2: SQVTM, ANQGSEA. The CDR3 consists of 12 residues. The ends were cut back, 0 bases at V and 3 bases at J, with 5 bases in the middle. The chain's CDR3 is CSVEDRDYGYTF. DNA of the CDR3: TGCAGCGTTGAAGATCGCGACTATGGCTACACCTTC.

This rearrangement joins TRBV28 to TRBJ2-5, with D perhaps matching TRBD2 (6 bases). Germline V gives CDR1 MDHEN, CDR2 SYDVKM. Trimming cost V 5 bases and J 6 bases, with 25 bases left between them. CDR3 size: 17 residues. CDR3 in DNA: TGTGCCAGCAGTACCTTTGAAGGCAGGCTCGGACTACAGACCCAGTACTTC. It translates to CASSTFEGRLGLQTQYF.

The V gene is TRBV5-1, the J gene TRBJ1-2, with D tentatively TRBD1 (5 bases). V was trimmed by 4 bases and J by 6 bases, leaving 10 bases between them. This CDR3 is 12 amino acids long. The germline V gene has CDR1 SGHRS and CDR2 YFSETQ. The CDR3, as DNA: TGCGCCAGCAGCGCGACAGAGGATGGCTACACCTTC. This codes for CASSATEDGYTF.

This clone was seen a single time. The J gene is TRBJ2-1, the V gene TRBV7-9; D is ambiguous. Trimming took 5 bases from V and 4 from J, leaving 6 bases between them. This CDR3 comprises 12 residues. The germline CDR1 and CDR2 sequences are SEHNR and FQNEAQ (reference sequence). CDR3 residues: CASSREYNEQFF. The CDR3 DNA follows: TGTGCCAGCAGCCGAGAATACAATGAGCAGTTCTTC.

This rearrangement joins TRBV27 to TRBJ1-4, with a weak D call TRBD1 (5 bases). The CDR3 contains 15 residues. Trimming took off 0 bases at V and 8 bases at J, with 13 bases between the two ends. CDR1 and CDR2 from the germline V gene are MNHEY and SMNVEV (reference sequence). Here the CDR3 reads CASSLSWGGREKLFF. The CDR3 DNA sequence: TGTGCCAGCAGTTTATCGTGGGGGGGTCGGGAAAAACTGTTTTTT.

This rearrangement joins TRBV27 to TRBJ2-1; 10 nucleotides align to TRBD1. In germline, CDR1 is MNHEY, CDR2 SMNVEV (reference sequence). The length of the CDR3 is 15 residues. V was pared by 3 bases and J by 7 bases, with 6 bases of the junction left unmatched. In DNA, the CDR3 is TGTGCCAGCAGTTTTATGACAGGGGGCCAAAATGAGCAGTTCTTC. Encoded protein: CASSFMTGGQNEQFF.

The J gene is TRBJ2-1, the V gene TRBV11-3; D is unclear. The germline V gene encodes CDR1 SGHNT and CDR2 YENEEA. The CDR3 has 12 amino acids. V gave up 5 bases and J gave up 9 bases, with 11 bases separating them. The CDR3 region is CASSRMQREQFF. For the CDR3, the DNA is TGTGCCAGCAGCCGTATGCAGCGTGAGCAGTTCTTC.

This clone was seen a few times. This CDR3 is also generated by other DNA sequences in the sample. The chain employs TRBV28 and TRBJ1-3; 7 bases align to TRBD1. CDR1 MDHEN and CDR2 SYDVKM come from the germline V gene. Trimming cost V 6 bases and J 2 bases; bases outside gene matches: 7. The CDR3 has 15 residues. CDR3 in DNA: TGTGCCAGCAGATCAGACAGGGTGCCTGGAAACACCATATATTTT. Its translation: CASRSDRVPGNTIYF. Full variable domain (outside the CDR3, taken from reference TRBV28 and TRBJ1-3): DVKVTQSSRYLVKRTGEKVFLECVQDMDHENMFWYRQDPGLGLRLIYFSYDVKMKEKGDIPEGYSVSREKKERFSLILESASTNQTSMYLCASRSDRVPGNTIYFGEGSWLTVV.

This rearrangement joins TRBV27 to TRBJ1-5, with D possibly being TRBD1 (6 bases). V shed 3 bases and J shed 7 bases, with 16 bases lying between them. Germline V gives CDR1 MNHEY, CDR2 SMNVEV (reference sequence). The CDR3 consists of 15 residues. The CDR3 bases are TGTGCCAGCAGTTTCGCACAGGGTCTGGGGCAGCCCCAGCATTTT. It encodes CASSFAQGLGQPQHF.

This clone has a handful of counts. The chain recombines TRBV14 with TRBJ1-5; D gene unclear. Trimming stripped 3 bases from V and 4 bases from J, with 4 bases between. Looked up from germline, CDR1 is SGHDN and CDR2 is FVKESK. This CDR3 is 12 amino acids long. The CDR3: CASSHTNQPQHF. The CDR3 nucleotides read TGTGCCAGCAGCCACACAAATCAGCCCCAGCATTTT. The complete variable domain, with remaining parts taken from reference TRBV14 and TRBJ1-5, reads EAGVTQFPSHSVIEKGQTVTLRCDPISGHDNLYWYRRVMGKEIKFLLHFVKESKQDESGMPNNRFLAERTGGTYSTLKVQPAELEDSGVYFCASSHTNQPQHFGDGTRLSIL.

This chain connects TRBV4-2 to TRBJ2-1; D is possibly TRBD1 (5 bases). V was cut by 1 base and J by 5 bases, with 18 bases left in between. CDR1 is LGHNA and CDR2 is YNFKEQ in the germline V gene. This CDR3 region has 17 residues. The CDR3 coding sequence is TGTGCCAGCAGCCAAGGGCAAAGGGCAGGGATCGACAATGAGCAGTTCTTC. Protein product: CASSQGQRAGIDNEQFF.

The V gene is TRBV5-1, the J gene TRBJ1-1; weak D call: TRBD1 (6 bases). The CDR3 is made up of 15 amino acids. Germline V gene data show CDR1 as SGHRS and CDR2 as YFSETQ. V lost 3 bases and J lost 3, with 15 bases in between. In DNA form, the CDR3 reads TGCGCCAGCAGCTCGACCTACAGGGTGGACACTGAAGCTTTCTTT. Translated, it gives CASSSTYRVDTEAFF. The variable domain in full, completed from reference TRBV5-1 and TRBJ1-1, reads KAGVTQTPRYLIKTRGQQVTLSCSPISGHRSVSWYQQTPGQGLQFLFEYFSETQRNKGNFPGRFSGRQFSNSRSEMNVSTLELGDSALYLCASSSTYRVDTEAFFGQGTRLTVV.

The rearrangement joins TRBV9 to TRBJ2-1; 9 bases align to TRBD2. The germline gives CDR1 SGDLS, CDR2 YYNGEE. Trimming removed 1 base from V and 8 bases from J; junction bases left unmatched: 7. The CDR3 extends over 15 amino acids. CDR3 sequence reads: CASSVLSSGDDEQFF. The CDR3 DNA is TGTGCCAGCAGCGTACTCTCTAGCGGGGATGATGAGCAGTTCTTC.

The chain carries TRBV4-1 and TRBJ2-4; no clear D gene. This CDR3 has 16 amino acids. Germline CDR1 reads MGHRA; CDR2 reads YSYEKL. V lost 3 bases and J 1 base, leaving 13 bases between the germline ends. CDR3 sequence reads: CASSQGLWSAKNIQYF. The DNA of the CDR3 is TGCGCCAGCAGCCAGGGTCTCTGGTCGGCCAAAAACATTCAGTACTTC.

The sample holds one count of this clone. This rearrangement joins TRBV12-3 or TRBV12-4 to TRBJ2-1, with D possibly being TRBD1 or TRBD2 (6 bases each). The CDR3 has 13 amino acids. Between the trimmed V and J ends, which lost 8 bases and 3 bases, there was a span of 11 bases. The CDR3, as DNA: TGTGCCAGCGGGAGGACAGTCTACAATGAGCAGTTCTTC. Translating it yields CASGRTVYNEQFF.

The chain links TRBV5-1 to TRBJ2-7, with D possibly being TRBD1 (6 bases). CDR3 length equals 14 residues. Trimming shortened V by 7 bases and J by 0 bases, and 14 bases separated the two germline ends. In germline, CDR1 is SGHRS, CDR2 YFSETQ. CDR3 in amino acids: CASRNRANSYEQYF. DNA for the CDR3: TGCGCCAGCCGCAACAGGGCCAACTCCTACGAGCAGTACTTC.

This chain uses TRBV28 with TRBJ2-7; the match to TRBD2 covers 7 bases. This CDR3 has 13 residues. Germline CDR1 and CDR2: MDHEN and SYDVKM. V lost 3 bases to trimming and J lost 4 bases; unmatched junction nucleotides: 3. In DNA form, the CDR3 reads TGTGCCAGCAGTTTCCCGGGGGGATACGAGCAGTACTTC. Translation: CASSFPGGYEQYF.

This rearrangement joins TRBV29-1 to TRBJ2-1; 9 bases line up with TRBD1. Germline V gene data show CDR1 as SQVTM and CDR2 as ANQGSEA. The CDR3 length is 14 residues. V gave up 2 bases and J gave up 7 bases; unmatched junction bases: 6. CDR3 residues: CSVEKHRGRNEQFF. CDR3 DNA sequence: TGCAGCGTTGAAAAACACAGGGGGCGGAATGAGCAGTTCTTC.

The chain has TRBV5-1 and TRBJ2-7; maybe TRBD1 (6 bases). From germline, CDR1 is SGHRS and CDR2 YFSETQ. Trimming pared 3 bases from V and 7 bases from J, leaving 29 bases between. CDR3 length equals 18 residues. The CDR3 DNA is TGCGCCAGCAGCTATCCTTCCAATTTACAGGGACATCTCGTAGAGCAGTACTTC. It translates to CASSYPSNLQGHLVEQYF.

The CDR3 protein is CASSGLAGGPYNEQFF. The DNA of the CDR3 is TGTGCCAGCAGTGGACTAGCGGGAGGACCGTACAATGAGCAGTTCTTC. This chain uses TRBV6-1 with TRBJ2-1, with 13 bases that match TRBD2. Germline CDR1 MNHNS, CDR2 SASEGT. Trimming at V came to 4 bases and at J to 4 bases, leaving 4 bases not matched to a gene. The CDR3 extends over 16 amino acids.

The rearrangement uses TRBV4-1 and TRBJ2-5, with D hard to call. Germline CDR1 and CDR2: MGHRA and YSYEKL. This CDR3 has 15 residues. Trimming cost V 1 base and J 0 bases, with 9 bases left between them. In DNA, the CDR3 is TGCGCCAGCAGCCAAGTTTGGATGGACCAAGAGACCCAGTACTTC. Protein product: CASSQVWMDQETQYF.